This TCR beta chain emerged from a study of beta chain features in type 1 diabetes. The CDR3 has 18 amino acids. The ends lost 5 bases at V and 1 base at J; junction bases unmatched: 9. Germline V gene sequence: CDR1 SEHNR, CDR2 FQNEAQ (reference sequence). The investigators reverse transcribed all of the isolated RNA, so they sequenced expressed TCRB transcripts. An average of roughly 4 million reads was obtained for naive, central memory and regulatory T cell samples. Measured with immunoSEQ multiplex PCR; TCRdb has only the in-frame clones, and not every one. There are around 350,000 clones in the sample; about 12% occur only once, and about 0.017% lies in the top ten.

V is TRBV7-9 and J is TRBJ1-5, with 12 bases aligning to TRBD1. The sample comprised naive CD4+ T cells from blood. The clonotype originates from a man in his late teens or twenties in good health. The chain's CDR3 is CASSRDRGRPGSNQPQHF. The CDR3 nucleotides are TGTGCCAGCAGCCGGGACAGGGGGCGGCCTGGGAGCAATCAGCCCCAGCATTTT.